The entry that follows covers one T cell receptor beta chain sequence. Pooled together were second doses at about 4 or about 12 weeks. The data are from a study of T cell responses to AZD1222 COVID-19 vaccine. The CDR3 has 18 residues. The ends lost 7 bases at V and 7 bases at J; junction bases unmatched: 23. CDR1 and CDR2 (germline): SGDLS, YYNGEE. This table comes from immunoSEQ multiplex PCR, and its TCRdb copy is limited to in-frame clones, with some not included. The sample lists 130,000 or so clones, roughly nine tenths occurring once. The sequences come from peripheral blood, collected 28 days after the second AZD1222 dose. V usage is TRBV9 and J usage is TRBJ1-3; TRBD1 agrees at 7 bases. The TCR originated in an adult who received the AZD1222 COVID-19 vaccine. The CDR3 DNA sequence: TGTGCCAGCGGGGGGACAGTCGGATGGAGGCAGCCCCTGAACACCATATATTTT. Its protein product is CASGGTVGWRQPLNTIYF.